This T cell receptor (beta chain) was captured in a study of OX40 agonist ivuxolimab in advanced cancers. Method: immunoSEQ multiplex PCR; TCRdb's copy keeps in-frame clones and lacks some. Among 64,000 or so clones listed, about 83% were seen once. The CDR3 runs 19 residues. Germline-derived CDR1 and CDR2 are SGHRS and YFSETQ. V gave up 3 bases and J gave up 4 bases, with 29 bases separating them. General observations from the study: At 0.1-3.0 mg/kg, partial responders had clonal expansion among the lowest observed.

Note on this clone: Its matching antigen is unknown.

The TCR sequence derives from an adult with an advanced solid tumor such as melanoma, head and neck, liver or kidney cancer. The rearrangement links TRBV5-1 to TRBJ2-7, with D possibly being TRBD1 (5 bases). Sequencing was performed on CD4+ or CD8+ T cells sorted from blood, taken in a trial of the OX40 agonist ivuxolimab. In DNA form, the CDR3 reads TGCGCCAGCAGCTATGGTGGGGCGACATATCGGTATAGGCCGTACGAGCAGTACTTC. It is translated as CASSYGGATYRYRPYEQYF. The whole variable domain, filled in from reference TRBV5-1 and TRBJ2-7, reads KAGVTQTPRYLIKTRGQQVTLSCSPISGHRSVSWYQQTPGQGLQFLFEYFSETQRNKGNFPGRFSGRQFSNSRSEMNVSTLELGDSALYLCASSYGGATYRYRPYEQYFGPGTRLTVT.